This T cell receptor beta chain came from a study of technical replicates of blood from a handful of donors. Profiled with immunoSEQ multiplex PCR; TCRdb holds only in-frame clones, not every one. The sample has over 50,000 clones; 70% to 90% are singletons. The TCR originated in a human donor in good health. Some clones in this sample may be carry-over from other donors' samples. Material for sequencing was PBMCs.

As DNA, the CDR3 is TGTGCCAGCAGTCCGGGAGTTGCGAATACGCAGTATTTT. It yields the protein CASSPGVANTQYF. This chain connects TRBV11-1 to TRBJ2-3, with D possibly being TRBD2 (6 bases). This CDR3 contains 13 residues. CDR1 and CDR2 from the germline V gene are SGHAT and FQDESV (reference sequence). Trimming shortened V by 6 bases and J by 7 bases, and 14 bases separated the two germline ends.